These 12 T cell receptor beta chains came from one sample sequenced in a study of blood T cells in healthy people across ages. Combining a sample-barcoded 5' primer with a J-beta primer mix, a second PCR ran for about 6 to 12 cycles. Via MiXCR, TCRdb re-called the 5' RACE reads, giving one row per CDR3 protein. The sample has hundreds of thousands of distinct CDR3 sequences; 24% are singletons. These data also featured in a second study, about T cells of mothers and their children.

Material for sequencing was blood. The receptors stem from a boy between 10 and 17 years old in good health.

The chain employs TRBV5-6 and TRBJ2-3; 9 bases line up with TRBD2. V gave up 3 bases and J gave up 0 bases; unmatched junction bases: 14. This CDR3 has 19 residues. Per germline, CDR1 SGHDT and CDR2 YYEEEE. This chain's CDR3 is CASSSALLRLAESTDTQYF. CDR3 DNA: TGTGCCAGCAGCTCCGCCCTATTAAGACTAGCGGAGAGCACAGATACGCAGTATTTT.

The genes are TRBV2 and TRBJ2-5; 10 bases are shared with TRBD2. The germline V gene has CDR1 SNHLY and CDR2 FYNNEI. This CDR3 spans 17 amino acids. V shed 5 bases, J shed 3 bases, and the junction held 12 bases outside the gene matches. The DNA of the CDR3 is TGTGCCAGCAGTTCAAGCGGGGGGGCCCTCGGTGAAGAGACCCAGTACTTC. Translating gives CASSSSGGALGEETQYF.

The chain combines TRBV7-8 with TRBJ2-7; 11 positions match TRBD2. The CDR3 has 15 residues. Unmatched junction bases numbered 5, after V lost 2 bases and J lost 5 bases. CDR1 SGHVS and CDR2 FQNEAQ come from the germline V gene. This CDR3 is CASSLIAGGTHEQYF. In nucleotides, the CDR3 is TGTGCCAGCAGCTTAATAGCGGGGGGGACCCACGAGCAGTACTTC. The entire variable domain, with the rest obtained from reference TRBV7-8 and TRBJ2-7, is as follows: GAGVSQSPRYKVAKRGQDVALRCDPISGHVSLFWYQQALGQGPEFLTYFQNEAQLDKSGLPSDRFFAERPEGSVSTLKIQRTQQEDSAVYLCASSLIAGGTHEQYFGPGTRLTVT.

This clonotype was seen many times. CDR3 sequence reads: CASSFGDTQYF. CDR3 coding DNA: TGTGCCAGCAGTTTTGGGGATACGCAGTATTTT. V usage is TRBV28 and J usage is TRBJ2-3; unclear D gene. Germline CDR1 and CDR2: MDHEN and SYDVKM. The CDR3 consists of 11 residues. V gave up 3 bases and J gave up 6 bases, with 4 bases separating them. Together with reference TRBV28 and TRBJ2-3, the CDR3 gives the full variable domain: DVKVTQSSRYLVKRTGEKVFLECVQDMDHENMFWYRQDPGLGLRLIYFSYDVKMKEKGDIPEGYSVSREKKERFSLILESASTNQTSMYLCASSFGDTQYFGPGTRLTVL.

There are a few counts of this clonotype. The germline gene is not matched at one end of the junction; a read error may be the cause. J is TRBJ2-4 and V is TRBV7-7; no clear D gene. The CDR3 extends over 17 amino acids. The germline gives CDR1 SSHAT, CDR2 FNYEAQ (reference sequence). The CDR3 nucleotides read TGTGCTAGCAGCTTCCCCAAGTCCGGGCTAGCCAAAAACATTCAGTACTTC. This translates into CASSFPKSGLAKNIQYF.

This chain uses TRBV6-5 with TRBJ1-2, with a possible D match to TRBD1 (5 bases). V lost 4 bases to trimming and J lost 5 bases, with 17 bases between them. The CDR3 length is 15 residues. The germline V gene encodes CDR1 MNHEY and CDR2 SVGAGI. The CDR3 DNA sequence: TGTGCCAGCAGTTCCCCGTGGGGGGAGGGGTATGGCTACACCTTC. Translated, it gives CASSSPWGEGYGYTF.

The sample holds a few counts of this clonotype. The chain carries TRBV10-3 and TRBJ1-5; D uncertain. The CDR3 is 13 amino acids. Germline V CDR1 and CDR2: ENHRY, SYGVKD. V lost 2 bases, J lost 6 bases, and 8 bases lay in between. The CDR3 region is CAISEAEVQPQHF. The DNA for the CDR3 is TGTGCCATCAGTGAGGCTGAGGTTCAGCCCCAGCATTTT.

For this clonotype: Compared with germline, one end of the junction differs, possibly owing to a read error. CDR3 sequence reads: CASSLGFFGQMNTEASF. CDR3 DNA: TGTGCCAGCAGCTTGGGTTTTTTCGGGCAGATGAACACTGAAGCTTCCTTT. The chain combines TRBV5-8 with TRBJ1-1; D is uncertain. From germline, CDR1 is SGHTS and CDR2 YDEGEE. This CDR3 spans 17 amino acids.

The chain links TRBV29-1 to TRBJ2-3; D is undetermined. The CDR3 length is 11 residues. Deletions cut 7 bases from V and 2 bases from J, with 7 bases between. Germline loops: CDR1 SQVTM, CDR2 ANQGSEA. The CDR3 DNA is TGCAGCGCTGGATCCACAGATACGCAGTATTTT. Protein product: CSAGSTDTQYF.

The chain uses TRBV7-9 and TRBJ2-1; D is undetermined. The CDR3 consists of 12 residues. Germline CDR1 SEHNR, CDR2 FQNEAQ (reference sequence). V gave up 4 bases and J gave up 9 bases, with 10 bases separating them. The CDR3 DNA reads TGTGCCAGCAGCTATGCTGGTGTTGAGCAGTTCTTC. Translation: CASSYAGVEQFF.

This clonotype was seen a few times. The chain joins TRBV5-1 to TRBJ2-5; D is tentatively TRBD1 or TRBD2 (5 bases each). The CDR3 has 15 residues. The V and J ends lost 0 bases and 2 bases respectively, with 11 bases between them. Germline loops: CDR1 SGHRS, CDR2 YFSETQ. The CDR3 here is CASSLAQGPQETQYF. DNA of the CDR3: TGCGCCAGCAGCTTGGCCCAGGGACCTCAAGAGACCCAGTACTTC.

The sample holds a few counts of this clonotype. The chain uses TRBV7-2 and TRBJ2-1, with D tentatively TRBD2 (5 bases). The CDR3 extends over 13 amino acids. Germline CDR1 and CDR2: SGHTA and FQGNSA. Trimming removed 0 bases from V and 14 bases from J, with 14 bases in between. The CDR3 nucleotides read TGTGCCAGCAGCTTAGCCCCTGAGGGTGGGGAGTTCTTC. Translating it yields CASSLAPEGGEFF.